This T cell receptor (beta chain) originates from a study of T-cell reconstitution after alpha-beta-depleted transplantation in children. This CDR3 is built from 15 residues. The V end lost 1 base, the J end lost 10 bases, and 14 bases lay between the germline ends. Germline V lookup: CDR1 SEHNR, CDR2 FQNEAQ (reference sequence). Using unique molecular identifiers, the investigators prepared the TCRbeta library. TCRdb itself ran the PCR reads through MiXCR, one entry per CDR3 protein. The sample includes approximately 200,000 distinct CDR3 sequences, roughly 6.3% of them seen just once. The J gene is TRBJ1-6, the V gene TRBV7-9, with no clear D. The sample consisted of PBMCs, taken before TCRalphabeta/CD19-depleted stem cell transplant. The sequence was obtained from a girl in the first two years of life with combined immunodeficiency, due to receive a stem cell transplant. For the CDR3, the DNA is TGTGCCAGCAGCTTAGATTCGGGCGCTGCATCACCCCTCCACTTT. As protein: CASSLDSGAASPLHF.